These 21 T cell receptor beta chains were all obtained from the same sample, sequenced in a study of shared clonotypes between healthy human individuals. Only CD45RO-negative cells positively selected for CCR7 counted as naive CD8 cells, so terminally differentiated effector memory CD45RA+ cells were excluded. The protocol was immunoSEQ multiplex PCR, while the TCRdb copy is restricted to in-frame clones and leaves out a portion. This sample has about 700,000 clones, with about 91% found just once. Sequencing was done on a sample of naive CD8+ T cells sorted from blood. Every receptor here comes from a man aged 30-40 years in good health.

V is TRBV27 and J is TRBJ2-2; 8 bases fit TRBD1. The CDR3 contains 14 residues. V gave up 3 bases and J gave up 9 bases; unmatched junction bases: 6. Germline-derived CDR1 and CDR2 are MNHEY and SMNVEV (reference sequence). The DNA of the CDR3 is TGTGCCAGCAGTTTTCCCGGACAGGGTAGGGAGCTGTTTTTT. Translation: CASSFPGQGRELFF.

This clone was counted only a few times. This rearrangement joins TRBV27 to TRBJ2-5; no firm D call. CDR1 is MNHEY, CDR2 SMNVEV, per germline (reference sequence). Trimming took off 8 bases at V and 4 bases at J, with 17 bases between the two ends. The CDR3 is 14 amino acids. The CDR3: CASGVSPRIETQYF. DNA of the CDR3: TGTGCCAGCGGAGTTTCCCCTAGAATAGAGACCCAGTACTTC.

The gene calls are TRBV28 and TRBJ1-5, with D hard to call. The CDR3 loop spans 17 amino acids. Germline V CDR1 and CDR2: MDHEN, SYDVKM. The ends were cut back, 6 bases at V and 2 bases at J, with 20 bases in the middle. The chain's CDR3 is CASSTLVPETGNQPQHF. CDR3 nucleotide sequence: TGTGCCAGCAGCACGCTCGTGCCAGAAACGGGCAATCAGCCCCAGCATTTT.

A remark on this clone: A read error may explain this, as a much larger clone is one base away. This chain joins TRBV11-1 and TRBJ2-3; D gene ambiguous. Trimming pared 3 bases from V and 2 bases from J, leaving 0 bases between. CDR3 length equals 11 residues. CDR1 is SGHAT, CDR2 FQDESV, per germline (reference sequence). CDR3 sequence: CASSFTDTQYF. The CDR3 coding sequence is TGTGCCAGCAGCTTCACAGATACGCAGTATTTT.

The V call is TRBV6-5, the J call TRBJ2-7, with TRBD1 matching 8 bases. This CDR3 spans 15 amino acids. CDR1 is MNHEY and CDR2 is SVGAGI in the germline V gene. V shed 2 bases, J shed 5 bases, and the junction held 8 bases outside the gene matches. CDR3 sequence (DNA): TGTGCCAGCAGTTACAGCGCGACAGGGGTAAACGAGCAGTACTTC. Its translation: CASSYSATGVNEQYF.

The rearrangement uses TRBV10-1 and TRBJ2-3, with 9 bases fitting TRBD2. Losses at the gene ends were 2 bases for V and 4 bases for J; bases not matched to a gene: 4. Germline CDR1 reads WNHNN; CDR2 reads SYGVQD (reference sequence). The CDR3 is 15 amino acids. CDR3 nucleotide sequence: TGCGCCAGCAGTGAGAAGGTAGCGGGAGCAGATACGCAGTATTTT. Translation gives CASSEKVAGADTQYF.

The rearrangement joins TRBV28 to TRBJ2-3; D may be TRBD1 (6 bases). In germline, CDR1 is MDHEN, CDR2 SYDVKM. Trimming removed 4 bases at V and 6 bases at J, with 8 bases between. The CDR3 consists of 12 residues. In DNA, the CDR3 is TGTGCCAGCAGTTGGCAGGGGGATACGCAGTATTTT. Translating it yields CASSWQGDTQYF.

The chain recombines TRBV7-2 with TRBJ1-3, with no clear D. Looked up from germline, CDR1 is SGHTA and CDR2 is FQGNSA. With 5 bases removed from V and 0 bases from J, the gap between germline ends came to 14 bases. The CDR3 spans 16 residues. CDR3 coding DNA: TGTGCCAGCAGCGCCCCAGGTTTTATCTCTGGAAACACCATATATTTT. Translating gives CASSAPGFISGNTIYF.

The V and J genes are TRBV7-6 and TRBJ2-1; 14 nucleotides line up with TRBD2. After removal of 5 bases from V and 7 bases from J, the junction contained 7 bases not matched to a gene. CDR1 and CDR2 from the germline V gene are SGHVS and FNYEAQ. The CDR3 loop spans 16 amino acids. DNA for the CDR3: TGTGCCAGCAGCCCGACTAGCGGGAGGGCTATAAATGAGCAGTTCTTC. Protein: CASSPTSGRAINEQFF.

The CDR3 nucleotides read TGTGCCAGCAGTCCCCATACCCCTACGCGAGTGGCGGGGCGCGACGAGCAGTACTTC. It codes for CASSPHTPTRVAGRDEQYF. The gene calls are TRBV27 and TRBJ2-7; tentatively, D is TRBD2 (6 bases). There are 19 residues in the CDR3. CDR1 is MNHEY, CDR2 SMNVEV, per germline (reference sequence). Trimming pared 5 bases from V and 5 bases from J, leaving 31 bases between.

The chain uses TRBV19 and TRBJ2-1, with D unclear. Germline V CDR1 and CDR2: LNHDA, SQIVND (reference sequence). Trimming removed 1 base from V and 7 bases from J, with 5 bases in between. This CDR3 has 12 amino acids. Here the CDR3 DNA reads TGTGCCAGTAGTATAGGATCGAATGAGCAGTTCTTC. This codes for CASSIGSNEQFF. The entire variable domain, with the rest obtained from reference TRBV19 and TRBJ2-1, is as follows: DGGITQSPKYLFRKEGQNVTLSCEQNLNHDAMYWYRQDPGQGLRLIYYSQIVNDFQKGDIAEGYSVSREKKESFPLTVTSAQKNPTAFYLCASSIGSNEQFFGPGTRLTVL.

Written as DNA, the CDR3 is TGTGCCAGCGCGGTCGGACGGGTCACTAACTATGGCTACACCTTC. It codes for CASAVGRVTNYGYTF. The chain links TRBV7-9 to TRBJ1-2; no definite D call. The ends were cut back, 8 bases at V and 0 bases at J, with 16 bases in the middle. Germline lookup yields CDR1 SEHNR and CDR2 FQNEAQ (reference sequence). The CDR3 extends over 15 amino acids.

This clone was observed a handful of times. The chain uses TRBV9 and TRBJ2-1; maybe TRBD1 (5 bases). CDR1 and CDR2 (germline): SGDLS, YYNGEE. The CDR3 spans 15 residues. V gave up 0 bases and J gave up 4 bases, with 11 bases separating them. In DNA form, the CDR3 reads TGTGCCAGCAGCGTAGAAGGGGCACATTACAATGAGCAGTTCTTC. Translation: CASSVEGAHYNEQFF.

The chain links TRBV7-9 to TRBJ1-2; D perhaps matches TRBD1 (5 bases). Germline-derived CDR1 and CDR2 are SEHNR and FQNEAQ (reference sequence). The CDR3 totals 16 residues. Trimming cost V 5 bases and J 2 bases, with 18 bases left between them. For the CDR3, the DNA is TGTGCCAGCAGCCCCCCCTCCGGGGCTTGGAACTATGGCTACACCTTC. This sequence encodes CASSPPSGAWNYGYTF.

The V and J genes are TRBV27 and TRBJ2-7; 8 nucleotides line up with TRBD2. The CDR3 consists of 13 residues. CDR1 and CDR2 from the germline V gene are MNHEY and SMNVEV (reference sequence). Unmatched junction bases numbered 6, after V lost 6 bases and J lost 5 bases. CDR3 nucleotide sequence: TGTGCCAGCAGCCGGGCAGCGGGAGACGAGCAGTACTTC. Amino acid sequence: CASSRAAGDEQYF.

The J gene is TRBJ2-1, the V gene TRBV16; TRBD1 aligns across 9 bases. The junction had 4 bases not matched to a gene; V was cut back by 4 bases and J by 0 bases. The CDR3 has 16 amino acids. Germline V gene lookup returns CDR1 KGHSY and CDR2 FQNENV. CDR3 region: CASSLPDRGSYNEQFF. The CDR3 region has the DNA TGTGCCAGCAGCCTCCCGGACAGGGGCTCCTACAATGAGCAGTTCTTC.

This clone has more than one count but fewer than ten. The chain couples TRBV9 to TRBJ1-1; D is unclear. The ends were cut back, 0 bases at V and 1 base at J, with 4 bases in the middle. Germline-derived CDR1 and CDR2 are SGDLS and YYNGEE. CDR3 size: 13 residues. DNA for the CDR3: TGTGCCAGCAGCGTAGGCAGGAACACTGAAGCTTTCTTT. Translating it yields CASSVGRNTEAFF.

The J gene is TRBJ2-1, the V gene TRBV13, with D perhaps being TRBD1 or TRBD2 (5 bases each). V was shortened by 0 bases and J by 1 base, with 16 bases between the two germline ends. This CDR3 is built from 18 residues. Germline CDR1 and CDR2: PRHDT and FYEKMQ (reference sequence). The CDR3 nucleotides read TGTGCCAGCAGCTTAGGGAACTCTGGGGGAATTTCCTACAATGAGCAGTTCTTC. It translates to CASSLGNSGGISYNEQFF.

The chain employs TRBV4-1 and TRBJ2-7, with no clear D. V was shortened by 5 bases and J by 3 bases, with 8 bases between the two germline ends. There are 12 residues in the CDR3. Germline V CDR1 and CDR2: MGHRA, YSYEKL. CDR3 nucleotide sequence: TGCGCCAGCAGCGACGCGGACTACGAGCAGTACTTC. This gives the protein CASSDADYEQYF.

The V call is TRBV27, the J call TRBJ2-2; D unclear. The germline gives CDR1 MNHEY, CDR2 SMNVEV (reference sequence). The CDR3 is 15 residues long. Trimming stripped 6 bases from V and 1 base from J, with 12 bases between. The CDR3 sequence is CASRFIGGNTGELFF. The DNA of the CDR3 is TGTGCCAGCAGATTCATAGGCGGGAACACCGGGGAGCTGTTTTTT.

The genes are TRBV29-1 and TRBJ2-3; D remains ambiguous. The CDR3 runs 12 residues. Germline V CDR1 and CDR2: SQVTM, ANQGSEA. Trimming removed 5 bases at V and 2 bases at J, with 8 bases between. The CDR3 nucleotides are TGCAGCGTTCTACCACTCACAGATACGCAGTATTTT. Translated: CSVLPLTDTQYF.